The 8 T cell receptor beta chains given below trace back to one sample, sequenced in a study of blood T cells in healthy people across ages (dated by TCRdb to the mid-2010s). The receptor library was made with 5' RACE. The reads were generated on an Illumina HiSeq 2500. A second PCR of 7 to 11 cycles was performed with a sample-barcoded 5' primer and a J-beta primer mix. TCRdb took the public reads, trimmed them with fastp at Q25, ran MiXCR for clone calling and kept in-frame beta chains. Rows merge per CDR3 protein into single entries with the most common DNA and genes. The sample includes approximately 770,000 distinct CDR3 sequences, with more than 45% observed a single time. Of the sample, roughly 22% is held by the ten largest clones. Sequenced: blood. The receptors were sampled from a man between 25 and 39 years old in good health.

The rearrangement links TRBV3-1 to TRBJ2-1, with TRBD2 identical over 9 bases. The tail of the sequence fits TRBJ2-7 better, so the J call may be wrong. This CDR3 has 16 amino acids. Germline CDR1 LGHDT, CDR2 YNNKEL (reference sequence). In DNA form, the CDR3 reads TGTGCCAGCAGCTTCCGTTGGCGGGGGGGGGACAATGAGCAGTACTTC. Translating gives CASSFRWRGGDNEQYF.

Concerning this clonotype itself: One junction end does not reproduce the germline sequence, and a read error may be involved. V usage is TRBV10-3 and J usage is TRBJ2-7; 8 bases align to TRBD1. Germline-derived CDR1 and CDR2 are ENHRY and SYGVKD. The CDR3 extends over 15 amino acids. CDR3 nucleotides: TGTGCCATCAGAGATCACAGGGGGACCTCCCACGAGCAGTACTTC. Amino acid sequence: CAIRDHRGTSHEQYF.

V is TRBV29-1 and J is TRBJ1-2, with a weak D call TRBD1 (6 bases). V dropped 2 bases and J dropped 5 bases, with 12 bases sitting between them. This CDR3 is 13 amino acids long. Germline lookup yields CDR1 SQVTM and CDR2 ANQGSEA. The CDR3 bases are TGCAGCGTTGAACGGGGGGCCGGGTATGGCTACACCTTC. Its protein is CSVERGAGYGYTF. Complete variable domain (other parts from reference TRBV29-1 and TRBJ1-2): SAVISQKPSRDICQRGTSLTIQCQVDSQVTMMFWYRQQPGQSLTLIATANQGSEATYESGFVIDKFPISRPNLTFSTLTVSNMSPEDSSIYLCSVERGAGYGYTFGSGTRLTVV.

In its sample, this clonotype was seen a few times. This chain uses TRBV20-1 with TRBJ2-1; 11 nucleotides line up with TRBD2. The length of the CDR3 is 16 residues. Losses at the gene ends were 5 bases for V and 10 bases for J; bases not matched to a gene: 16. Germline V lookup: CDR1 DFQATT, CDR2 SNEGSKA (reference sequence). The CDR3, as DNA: TGCAGTGCTCATGTGTCTCTAGCGGGAGGCAGAAGGGAGCAGTTCTTC. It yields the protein CSAHVSLAGGRREQFF.

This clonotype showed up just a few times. The CDR3 nucleotides read TGCGCCAGCAGTGAATCGGATCGCGGGGAGCTGTTTTTT. It translates to CASSESDRGELFF. The chain recombines TRBV10-1 with TRBJ2-2; no clear D. Deletions cut 3 bases from V and 7 bases from J, with 9 bases between. The CDR3 has 13 amino acids. Germline V gene lookup returns CDR1 WNHNN and CDR2 SYGVQD (reference sequence).

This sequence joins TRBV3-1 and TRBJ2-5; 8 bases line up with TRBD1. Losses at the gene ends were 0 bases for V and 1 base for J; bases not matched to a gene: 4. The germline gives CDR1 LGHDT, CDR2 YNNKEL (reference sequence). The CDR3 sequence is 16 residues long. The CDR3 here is CASSQEFDRGQETQYF. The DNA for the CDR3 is TGTGCCAGCAGCCAAGAATTTGACAGGGGCCAAGAGACCCAGTACTTC.

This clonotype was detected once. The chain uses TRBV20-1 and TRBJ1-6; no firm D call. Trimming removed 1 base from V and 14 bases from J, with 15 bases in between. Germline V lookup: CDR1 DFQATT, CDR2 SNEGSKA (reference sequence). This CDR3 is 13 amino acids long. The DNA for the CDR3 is TGCAGTGCTAGAGTAGGTGGGGATACGGCCCTCCACTTT. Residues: CSARVGGDTALHF.

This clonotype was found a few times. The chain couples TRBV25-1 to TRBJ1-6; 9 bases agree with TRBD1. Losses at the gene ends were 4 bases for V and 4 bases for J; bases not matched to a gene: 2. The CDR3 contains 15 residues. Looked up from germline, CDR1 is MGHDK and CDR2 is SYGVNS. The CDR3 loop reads CASSGGQGYNSPLHF. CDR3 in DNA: TGTGCCAGCAGTGGGGGACAGGGTTATAATTCACCCCTCCACTTT.